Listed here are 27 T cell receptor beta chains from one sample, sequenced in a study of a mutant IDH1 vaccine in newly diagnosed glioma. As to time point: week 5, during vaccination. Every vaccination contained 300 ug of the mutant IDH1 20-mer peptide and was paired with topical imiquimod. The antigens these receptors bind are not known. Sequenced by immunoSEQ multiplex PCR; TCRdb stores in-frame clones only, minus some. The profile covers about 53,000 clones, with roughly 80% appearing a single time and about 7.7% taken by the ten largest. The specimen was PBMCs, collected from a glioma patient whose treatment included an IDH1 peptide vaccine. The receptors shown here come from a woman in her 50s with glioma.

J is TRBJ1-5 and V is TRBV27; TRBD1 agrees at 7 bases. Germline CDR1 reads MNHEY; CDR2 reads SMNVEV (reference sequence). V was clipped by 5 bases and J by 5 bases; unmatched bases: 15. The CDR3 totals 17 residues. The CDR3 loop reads CASSPRDRLTNYQPQHF. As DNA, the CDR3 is TGTGCCAGCAGTCCACGGGACAGACTCACTAATTATCAGCCCCAGCATTTT.

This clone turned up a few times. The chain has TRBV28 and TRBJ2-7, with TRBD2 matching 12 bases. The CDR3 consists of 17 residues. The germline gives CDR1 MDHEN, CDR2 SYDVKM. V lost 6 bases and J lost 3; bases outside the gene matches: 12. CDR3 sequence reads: CASRPSGGAFFFYEQYF. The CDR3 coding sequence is TGTGCCAGCAGACCTAGCGGGGGGGCCTTCTTCTTCTACGAGCAGTACTTC.

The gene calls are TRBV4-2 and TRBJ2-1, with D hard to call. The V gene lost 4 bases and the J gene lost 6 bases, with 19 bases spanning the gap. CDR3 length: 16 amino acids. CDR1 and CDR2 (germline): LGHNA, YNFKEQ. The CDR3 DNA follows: TGTGCCAGCAGCCGGCTCCGGCGATCCGCCCCCAATGAGCAGTTCTTC. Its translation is CASSRLRRSAPNEQFF.

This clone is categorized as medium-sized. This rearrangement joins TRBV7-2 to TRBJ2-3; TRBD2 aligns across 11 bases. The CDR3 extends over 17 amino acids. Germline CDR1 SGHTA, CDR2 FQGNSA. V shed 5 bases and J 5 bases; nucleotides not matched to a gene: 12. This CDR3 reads CASSPGRLAGGGDTQYF. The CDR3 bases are TGTGCCAGCAGCCCCGGTCGGCTAGCGGGGGGAGGAGATACGCAGTATTTT.

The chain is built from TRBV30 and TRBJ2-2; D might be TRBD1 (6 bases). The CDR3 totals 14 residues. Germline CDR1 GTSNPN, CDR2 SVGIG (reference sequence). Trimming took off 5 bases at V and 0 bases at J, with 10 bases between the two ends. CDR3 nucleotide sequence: TGTGCCTGGGAACAGGGTACGAACACCGGGGAGCTGTTTTTT. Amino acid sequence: CAWEQGTNTGELFF.

DNA for the CDR3: TGTGCCTGGAGCAAGGGGGGAGGACAGCCCCAGCATTTT. This sequence encodes CAWSKGGGQPQHF. The chain carries TRBV30 and TRBJ1-5; the D gene is possibly TRBD1 (6 bases). V gave up 3 bases and J gave up 7 bases, with 13 bases separating them. The germline V gene encodes CDR1 GTSNPN and CDR2 SVGIG (reference sequence). This CDR3 is 13 amino acids long.

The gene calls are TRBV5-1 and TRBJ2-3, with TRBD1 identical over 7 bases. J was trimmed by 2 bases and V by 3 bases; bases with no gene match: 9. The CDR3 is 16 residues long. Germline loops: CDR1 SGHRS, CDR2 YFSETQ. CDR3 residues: CASSSTGDSFTDTQYF. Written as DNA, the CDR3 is TGCGCCAGCAGCTCTACAGGGGACAGTTTCACAGATACGCAGTATTTT.

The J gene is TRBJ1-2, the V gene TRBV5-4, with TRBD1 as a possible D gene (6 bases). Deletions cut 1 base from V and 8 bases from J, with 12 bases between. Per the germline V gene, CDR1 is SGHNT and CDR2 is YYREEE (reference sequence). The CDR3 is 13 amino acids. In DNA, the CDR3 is TGTGCCAGCAGCTTGAGGGGGGTGAGGGGCTACACCTTC. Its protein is CASSLRGVRGYTF.

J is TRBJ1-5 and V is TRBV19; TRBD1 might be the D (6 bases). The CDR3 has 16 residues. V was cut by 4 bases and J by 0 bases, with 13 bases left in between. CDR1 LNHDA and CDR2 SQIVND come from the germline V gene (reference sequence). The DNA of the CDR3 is TGTGCCAGTAGTAAGGACAGAGGGGCTAGCAATCAGCCCCAGCATTTT. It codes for CASSKDRGASNQPQHF.

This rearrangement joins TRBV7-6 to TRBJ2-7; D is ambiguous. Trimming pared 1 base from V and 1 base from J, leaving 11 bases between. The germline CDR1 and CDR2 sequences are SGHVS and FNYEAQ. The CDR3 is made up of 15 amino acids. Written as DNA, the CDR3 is TGTGCCAGCAGCTTAGGTGGGGAACATTCCTACGAGCAGTACTTC. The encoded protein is CASSLGGEHSYEQYF. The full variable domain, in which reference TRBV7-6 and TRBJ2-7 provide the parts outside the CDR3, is GAGVSQSPRYKVTKRGQDVALRCDPISGHVSLYWYRQALGQGPEFLTYFNYEAQQDKSGLPNDRFSAERPEGSISTLTIQRTEQRDSAMYRCASSLGGEHSYEQYFGPGTRLTVT.

The chain's CDR3 is CASSLSGGGVNTEAFF. Written as DNA, the CDR3 is TGTGCCAGCAGTTTATCCGGGGGCGGCGTGAACACTGAAGCTTTCTTT. This sequence joins TRBV27 and TRBJ1-1, with D possibly being TRBD1 (6 bases). Per germline, CDR1 MNHEY and CDR2 SMNVEV (reference sequence). V was shortened by 0 bases and J by 0 bases, with 11 bases between the two germline ends. The CDR3 runs 16 residues.

The CDR3 sequence is CASGGTDTQYF. CDR3 DNA sequence: TGTGCCAGCGGGGGGACAGATACGCAGTATTTT. The chain recombines TRBV9 with TRBJ2-3; D possibly corresponds to TRBD2 (6 bases). CDR1 and CDR2 from the germline V gene are SGDLS and YYNGEE. V lost 7 bases, J lost 3 bases, and 6 bases lay in between. CDR3 length: 11 residues.

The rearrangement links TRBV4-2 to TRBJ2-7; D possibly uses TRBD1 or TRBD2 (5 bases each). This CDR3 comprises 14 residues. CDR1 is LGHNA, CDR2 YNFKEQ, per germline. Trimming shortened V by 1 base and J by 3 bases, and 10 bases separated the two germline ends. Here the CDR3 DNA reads TGTGCCAGCAGCCAAGGGGGGATGCGCTACGAGCAGTACTTC. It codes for CASSQGGMRYEQYF.

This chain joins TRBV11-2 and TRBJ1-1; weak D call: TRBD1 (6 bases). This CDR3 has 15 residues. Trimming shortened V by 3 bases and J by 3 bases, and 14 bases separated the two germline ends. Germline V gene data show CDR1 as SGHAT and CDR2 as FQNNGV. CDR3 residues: CASSFAGAGYTEAFF. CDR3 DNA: TGTGCCAGCAGCTTCGCGGGGGCTGGGTACACTGAAGCTTTCTTT.

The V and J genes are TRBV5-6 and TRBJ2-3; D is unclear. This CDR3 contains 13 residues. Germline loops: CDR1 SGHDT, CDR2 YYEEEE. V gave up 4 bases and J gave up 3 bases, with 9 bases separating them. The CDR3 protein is CASSPYRTDTQYF. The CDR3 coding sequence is TGTGCCAGCAGCCCCTATCGGACAGATACGCAGTATTTT.

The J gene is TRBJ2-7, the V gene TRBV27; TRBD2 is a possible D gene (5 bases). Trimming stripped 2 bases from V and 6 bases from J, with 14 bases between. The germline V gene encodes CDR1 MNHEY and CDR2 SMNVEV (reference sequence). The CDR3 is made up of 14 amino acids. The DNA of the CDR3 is TGTGCCAGCAGTTTAGGTGCGCAGGAGGCCGAGCAGTACTTC. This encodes CASSLGAQEAEQYF.

The CDR3 DNA follows: TGTGCCAGCAGCTTTGGACAGGGGGCGGCCACTGAAGCTTTCTTT. As protein: CASSFGQGAATEAFF. The chain couples TRBV7-3 to TRBJ1-1; TRBD1 matches at 11 bases. CDR1 is SGHTA and CDR2 is FQGTGA in the germline V gene. With 3 bases clipped from V and 4 bases from J, the junction kept 4 bases outside the gene matches. CDR3 length: 15 amino acids.

The CDR3 loop is CSAATGGNEKLFF. DNA for the CDR3: TGCAGCGCCGCTACAGGGGGCAATGAAAAACTGTTTTTT. V and J are TRBV29-1 and TRBJ1-4; 9 bases line up with TRBD1. The J segment lost 5 bases and the V segment lost 7 bases, leaving 5 bases of the junction unmatched. The length of the CDR3 is 13 residues. Germline CDR1 reads SQVTM; CDR2 reads ANQGSEA.

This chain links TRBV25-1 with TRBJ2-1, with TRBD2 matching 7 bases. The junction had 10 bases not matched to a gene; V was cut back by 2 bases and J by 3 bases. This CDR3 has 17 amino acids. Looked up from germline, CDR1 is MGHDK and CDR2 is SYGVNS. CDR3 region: CASSELRSGGGYNEQFF. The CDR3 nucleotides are TGTGCCAGCAGTGAACTGAGGTCGGGGGGAGGCTACAATGAGCAGTTCTTC.

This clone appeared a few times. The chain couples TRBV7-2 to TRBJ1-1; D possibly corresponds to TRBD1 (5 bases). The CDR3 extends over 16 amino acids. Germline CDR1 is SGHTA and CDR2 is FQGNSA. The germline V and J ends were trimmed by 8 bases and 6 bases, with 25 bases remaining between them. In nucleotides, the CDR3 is TGTGCCAGCCACTATGGCGGAGGAGGGGTTGTGTCTGAAGCTTTCTTT. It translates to CASHYGGGGVVSEAFF.

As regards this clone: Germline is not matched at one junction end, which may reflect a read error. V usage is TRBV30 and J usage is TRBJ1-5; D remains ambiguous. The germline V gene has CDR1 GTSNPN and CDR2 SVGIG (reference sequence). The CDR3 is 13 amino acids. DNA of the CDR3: TGTGCCTGGAGTGCCACAGATAATCAGCTCCAGCATTTT. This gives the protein CAWSATDNQLQHF.

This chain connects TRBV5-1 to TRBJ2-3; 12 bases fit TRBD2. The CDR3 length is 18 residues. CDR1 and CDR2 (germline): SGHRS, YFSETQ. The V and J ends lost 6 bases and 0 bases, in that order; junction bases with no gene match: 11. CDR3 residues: CASIAFTSGGSSTDTQYF. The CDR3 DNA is TGCGCCAGCATCGCGTTTACTAGCGGGGGGTCTAGCACAGATACGCAGTATTTT.

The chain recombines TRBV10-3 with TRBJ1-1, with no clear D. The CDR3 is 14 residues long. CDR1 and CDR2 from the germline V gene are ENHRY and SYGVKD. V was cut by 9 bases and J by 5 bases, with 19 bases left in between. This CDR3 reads CAIGDFGVSTEAFF. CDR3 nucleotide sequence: TGTGCCATAGGAGATTTCGGGGTTAGTACTGAAGCTTTCTTT.

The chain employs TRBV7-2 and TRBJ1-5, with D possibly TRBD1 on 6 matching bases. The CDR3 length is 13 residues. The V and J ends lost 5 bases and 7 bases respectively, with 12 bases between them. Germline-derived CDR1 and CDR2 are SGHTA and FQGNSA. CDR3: CASSAQGFQPQHF. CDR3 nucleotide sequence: TGTGCCAGCAGCGCACAGGGTTTCCAGCCCCAGCATTTT. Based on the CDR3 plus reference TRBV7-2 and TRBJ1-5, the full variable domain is GAGVSQSPSNKVTEKGKDVELRCDPISGHTALYWYRQSLGQGLEFLIYFQGNSAPDKSGLPSDRFSAERTGGSVSTLTIQRTQQEDSAVYLCASSAQGFQPQHFGDGTRLSIL.

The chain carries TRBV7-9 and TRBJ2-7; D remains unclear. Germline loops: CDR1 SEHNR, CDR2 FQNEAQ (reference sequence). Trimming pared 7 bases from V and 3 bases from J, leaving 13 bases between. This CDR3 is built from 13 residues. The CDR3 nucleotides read TGTGCCAGCAATCTTAGCAGCAGCTACGAGCAGTACTTC. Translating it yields CASNLSSSYEQYF.

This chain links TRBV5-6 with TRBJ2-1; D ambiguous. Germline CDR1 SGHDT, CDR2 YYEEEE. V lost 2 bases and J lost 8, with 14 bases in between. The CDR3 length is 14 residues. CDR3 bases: TGTGCCAGCAGCTTTGGCAGGCCGCTAGATGAGCAGTTCTTC. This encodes CASSFGRPLDEQFF.

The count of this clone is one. Here the CDR3 DNA reads TGTGCCAGCAGGGCCGGACTGCAAAATGAAAAACTGTTTTTT. It is translated as CASRAGLQNEKLFF. The J gene is TRBJ1-4, the V gene TRBV6-5; D unresolved. CDR1 and CDR2 (germline): MNHEY, SVGAGI. The V and J ends lost 6 bases and 5 bases respectively, with 13 bases between them. This CDR3 region has 14 residues.